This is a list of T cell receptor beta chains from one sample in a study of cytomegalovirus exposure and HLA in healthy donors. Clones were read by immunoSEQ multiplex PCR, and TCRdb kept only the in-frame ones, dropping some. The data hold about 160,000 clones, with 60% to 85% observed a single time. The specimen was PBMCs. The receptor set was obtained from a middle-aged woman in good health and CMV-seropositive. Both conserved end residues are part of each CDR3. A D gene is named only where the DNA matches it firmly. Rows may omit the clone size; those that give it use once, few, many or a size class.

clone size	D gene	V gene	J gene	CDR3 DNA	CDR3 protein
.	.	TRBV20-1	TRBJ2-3	TGCAGTGCTAGAGTCGCAGATACGCAGTATTTT	CSARVADTQYF
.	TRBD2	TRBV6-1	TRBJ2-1	TGTGCCAGCAGTGTGTACGGAGCGGGGGGCCGCAATGAGCAGTTCTTC	CASSVYGAGGRNEQFF
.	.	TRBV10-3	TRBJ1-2	TGTGCCATCAAGACAGCTAACTATGGCTACACCTTC	CAIKTANYGYTF
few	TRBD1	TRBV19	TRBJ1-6	TGTGCCAGTAGGGGGACAGGGGTTAATTCACCCCTCCACTTT	CASRGTGVNSPLHF
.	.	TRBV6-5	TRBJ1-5	TGTGCCAGCGAGTATATGTGGTTAAGCAATCAGCCCCAGCATTTT	CASEYMWLSNQPQHF
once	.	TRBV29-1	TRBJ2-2	TGCAGCGCCGGAGGGAAATCCGGGGAGCTGTTTTTT	CSAGGKSGELFF
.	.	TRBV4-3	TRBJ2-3	TGCGCCAGCAGCCATATACCTTTGGGGGCCACAGATACGCAGTATTTT	CASSHIPLGATDTQYF
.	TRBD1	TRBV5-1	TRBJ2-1	TGCGCCAGCAGCTGGACAGGGAATTTTGACAATGAGCAGTTCTTC	CASSWTGNFDNEQFF
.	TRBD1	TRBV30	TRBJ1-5	TGTGCCTGGCAGGACAGGGGCGGCAATCAGCCCCAGCATTTT	CAWQDRGGNQPQHF
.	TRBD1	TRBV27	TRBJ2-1	TGTGCCAGCAGCCGCATAGTGGCCACAGGGGATTACAATGAGCAGTTCTTC	CASSRIVATGDYNEQFF
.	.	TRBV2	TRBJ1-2	TGTGCCAGCAGTGAATGGGGAGATGGCTACACCTTC	CASSEWGDGYTF
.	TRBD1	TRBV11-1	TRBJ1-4	TGTGCCAGCAGCTCAGGACAGGGAGAGGAAAAACTGTTTTTT	CASSSGQGEEKLFF
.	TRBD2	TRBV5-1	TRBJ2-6	TGCGCCAGCAGCTTCGGACTAGCGGGGGGGGGCTCTTTCACTGGGGCCAACGTCCTGACTTTC	CASSFGLAGGGSFTGANVLTF
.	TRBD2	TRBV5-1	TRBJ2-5	TGCGCCAGCAGCTTGGCTGGGGGGGGAGAGACCCAGTACTTC	CASSLAGGGETQYF
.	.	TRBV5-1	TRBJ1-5	TGCGCCAGCAGCTTGGATCCGTCTAATCAGCCCCAGCATTTT	CASSLDPSNQPQHF
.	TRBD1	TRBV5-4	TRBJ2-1	TGTGCCAGCAGCTTGGACTTGGGACAGTTCTACAATGAGCAGTTCTTC	CASSLDLGQFYNEQFF
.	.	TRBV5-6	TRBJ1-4	TGTGCCAGCAGCTTGGTCGCACAGCCAGAAAAACTGTTTTTT	CASSLVAQPEKLFF
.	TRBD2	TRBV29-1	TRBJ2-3	TGCAGCGTGGGACTAGCGGGGAGGATAGATACGCAGTATTTT	CSVGLAGRIDTQYF
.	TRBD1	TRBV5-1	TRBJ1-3	TGCGCCAGCAGCTTGGGCACAATCGGGACAGGGGTCTCTGGAAACACCATATATTTT	CASSLGTIGTGVSGNTIYF
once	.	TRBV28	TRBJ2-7	TGTGCCAGCACGGGGGACAGCCGCTCCTACGAGCAGTACTTC	CASTGDSRSYEQYF
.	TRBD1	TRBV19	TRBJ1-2	TGTGCCAGCATTGGACAGGGGGGAGGCTACACCTTC	CASIGQGGGYTF
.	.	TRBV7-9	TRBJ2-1	TGTGCCAGCAGCTTAGTCTTACGGGTCAATGAGCAGTTCTTC	CASSLVLRVNEQFF
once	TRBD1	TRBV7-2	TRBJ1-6	TGTGCCAGCAGCTCAGCGGCACGGGACAGGAGGAATTCACCCCTCCACTTT	CASSSAARDRRNSPLHF
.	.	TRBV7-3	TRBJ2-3	TGTGCCAGCAGCTTTCGCGGGGTCATGGGGGATACGCAGTATTTT	CASSFRGVMGDTQYF
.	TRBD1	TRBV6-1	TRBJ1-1	TGTGCCAGCAGTGCGGCAGGGGGCACTGAAGCTTTCTTT	CASSAAGGTEAFF
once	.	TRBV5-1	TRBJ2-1	TGCGCCAGCAGCTTAAATCTGGGCGTCAATGAGCAGTTCTTC	CASSLNLGVNEQFF
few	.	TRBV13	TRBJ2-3	TGTGCCAGCAGCCGGAGCGATCTTAGCACAGATACGCAGTATTTT	CASSRSDLSTDTQYF
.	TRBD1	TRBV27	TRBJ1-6	TGTGCCAGCCAAACAGGGGACGGTTCACCCCTCCACTTT	CASQTGDGSPLHF
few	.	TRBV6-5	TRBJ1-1	TGTGCCAGCATCTCCAGGAACACTGAAGCTTTCTTT	CASISRNTEAFF
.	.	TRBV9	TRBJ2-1	TGTGCCAGCAGCGTAGATTCTCGGACTTCATACTCCTACAATGAGCAGTTCTTC	CASSVDSRTSYSYNEQFF
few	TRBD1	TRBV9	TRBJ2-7	TGTGCCAGCAGTCGTAGTTTAGGGGGCGAACCCTACGAGCAGTACTTC	CASSRSLGGEPYEQYF
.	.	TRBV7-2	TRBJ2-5	TGTGCCAGCAGCTTAACGTGGACACAACTCAGGGTTGGGGAGACCCAGTACTTC	CASSLTWTQLRVGETQYF
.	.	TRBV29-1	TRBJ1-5	TGCAGCGTTGTGTTCGGGGATTCCCGTCAGCCCCAGCATTTT	CSVVFGDSRQPQHF
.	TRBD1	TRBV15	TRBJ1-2	TGTGCCACCAGCAGAGATCGGGACAGTTTCTATGGCTACACCTTC	CATSRDRDSFYGYTF
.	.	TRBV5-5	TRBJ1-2	TGTGCCAGCAGCGAGGGAGGGCAGGGCTGGGGCTACACCTTC	CASSEGGQGWGYTF
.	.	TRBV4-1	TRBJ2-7	TGCGCCAGCAGCCAGTTACAGGGACCCCGCAGCTCCTACGAGCAGTACTTC	CASSQLQGPRSSYEQYF
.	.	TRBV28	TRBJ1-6	TGTGCCAGCAGATCTGGGGGGTCCGGTAATTCACCCCTCCACTTT	CASRSGGSGNSPLHF
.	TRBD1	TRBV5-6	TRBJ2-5	TGTGCCAGCAGCTGGGGACCTACAGGGGCAGGAGAGACCCAGTACTTC	CASSWGPTGAGETQYF
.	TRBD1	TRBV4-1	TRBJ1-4	TGCGCCAGCAGCCTAACCGGGACAGGGGGTGGGTGGAGTGAAAAACTGTTTTTT	CASSLTGTGGGWSEKLFF
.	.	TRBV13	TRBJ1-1	TGTGCCAGCAGTGAGGCACCCATGAACACTGAAGCTTTCTTT	CASSEAPMNTEAFF
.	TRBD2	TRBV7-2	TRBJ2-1	TGTGCCAGCAGCGCTAGCGGGGGGACCTACAATGAGCAGTTCTTC	CASSASGGTYNEQFF
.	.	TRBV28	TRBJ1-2	TGTGCCAGCAGTTCAGCAGGTCGAGCTAACTATGGCTACACCTTC	CASSSAGRANYGYTF
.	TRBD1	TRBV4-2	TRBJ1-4	TGTGCCAGCAGCCCCCGACAGGGTGGTGAAAAACTGTTTTTT	CASSPRQGGEKLFF
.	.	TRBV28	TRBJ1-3	TGTGCCAGCAGTTCCCTAGGGGTCTCTGGAAACACCATATATTTT	CASSSLGVSGNTIYF
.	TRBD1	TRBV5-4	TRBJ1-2	TGTGCCAGCAGCTCAGGGACAGGACGGGGTGGCTACACCTTC	CASSSGTGRGGYTF
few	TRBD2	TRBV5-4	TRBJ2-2	TGTGCCAGCAGCAGCGGGGTCCCCACCGGGGAGCTGTTTTTT	CASSSGVPTGELFF
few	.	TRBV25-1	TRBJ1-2	TGTGCCAGCAGCCGGACAGATTACTATGGCTACACCTTC	CASSRTDYYGYTF
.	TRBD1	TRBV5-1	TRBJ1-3	TGCGCCAGCAGCGCACAGGGGGCTGGAAACACCATATATTTT	CASSAQGAGNTIYF
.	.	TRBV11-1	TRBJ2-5	TGTGCCAGCAGCTTACGGCGGTACCAAGAGACCCAGTACTTC	CASSLRRYQETQYF
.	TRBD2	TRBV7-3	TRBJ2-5	TGTGCCAGCAGCCTCAGCGGGGGCGTGCGGGAGACCCAGTACTTC	CASSLSGGVRETQYF
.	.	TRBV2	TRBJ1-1	TGTGCCAGCAGTGAACAGAACACTGAAGCTTTCTTT	CASSEQNTEAFF
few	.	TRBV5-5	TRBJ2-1	TGTGCCAGCAGCTTGACTAGCAGCTCCTACAATGAGCAGTTCTTC	CASSLTSSSYNEQFF
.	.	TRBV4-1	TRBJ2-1	TGCGCCAGCAGCCCTGTTGGCGGGGAGTACAATGAGCAGTTCTTC	CASSPVGGEYNEQFF